This T cell receptor beta chain was sequenced during a study of Graves' ophthalmopathy and Graves' hyperthyroidism. This clonotype has ten or more counts. Its target is not known. Ineligible for inclusion were patients with other autoimmune diseases, uncontrolled infections, pregnancy or lactation. Transcripts of RNA were the source for amplifying TCR beta CDR3 regions. First-round RT-PCR relied on HTBI primers, and a second-round multiplex PCR came next. One entry per CDR3 protein results from TCRdb running MiXCR on the multiplex PCR reads. This table has over a million distinct CDR3 sequences, about two fifths appearing once. Study conclusions and caveats: Among thyroid clonotypes expanded above 0.001 frequency, most also appeared in blood.

This CDR3 spans 14 amino acids. Germline values: CDR1 SGHTA, CDR2 FQGTGA. The V end was cut by 3 bases, the J end by 5 bases, with 13 bases between. The material sequenced was peripheral blood or thyroid tissue (not recorded which). V is TRBV7-3 and J is TRBJ2-5; possibly TRBD2 for D (5 bases). This sequence originates from an adult man with Graves' hyperthyroidism. This CDR3 is CASSLHEGVETQYF. In DNA form, the CDR3 reads TGTGCCAGCAGCTTGCACGAGGGAGTGGAGACCCAGTACTTC. Variable domain in full (rest from reference TRBV7-3 and TRBJ2-5): GAGVSQTPSNKVTEKGKYVELRCDPISGHTALYWYRQSLGQGPEFLIYFQGTGAADDSGLPNDRFFAVRPEGSVSTLKIQRTERGDSAVYLCASSLHEGVETQYFGPGTRLLVL.